What follows are 16 T cell receptor beta chains derived from one specimen sequenced in a study of memory CD4+ T cells and cytomegalovirus serostatus. Measured with immunoSEQ multiplex PCR; TCRdb has only the in-frame clones, and not every one. The sample consists of 50,000 or so clones, about 80% of them appearing once. Single viable CD3+CD4+CD8-CD45RO+ cells were sorted as the memory CD4+ T cells. Sequencing input: memory CD4+ T cells from blood. The receptors derive from an adult in good health and CMV-seronegative.

The chain links TRBV10-2 to TRBJ1-5; TRBD1 agrees at 8 bases. The CDR3 is made up of 15 amino acids. Germline CDR1 is WSHSY and CDR2 is SAAADI. V gave up 6 bases and J gave up 1 base; unmatched junction bases: 5. CDR3 nucleotides: TGCGCCAGCAGAAGGGACAGGAAAAGCAATCAGCCCCAGCATTTT. It yields the protein CASRRDRKSNQPQHF.

V and J are TRBV6-1 and TRBJ1-4; D is unclear. The CDR3 covers 13 residues. Trimming took off 8 bases at V and 4 bases at J, with 11 bases between the two ends. Germline lookup yields CDR1 MNHNS and CDR2 SASEGT. CDR3 sequence: CASCGQNNEKLFF. The CDR3 bases are TGTGCCAGCTGCGGCCAGAATAATGAAAAACTGTTTTTT.

V usage is TRBV6-1 and J usage is TRBJ1-1; 8 bases are shared with TRBD1. V trimming: 8 bases; J trimming: 0 bases; junction bases outside the gene matches: 2. Germline CDR1 and CDR2: MNHNS and SASEGT. This CDR3 region has 13 residues. CDR3 bases: TGTGCCAGCTGGGACAGGTTGAACACTGAAGCTTTCTTT. Its translation is CASWDRLNTEAFF.

The rearrangement uses TRBV27 and TRBJ2-1; TRBD1 might be the D (6 bases). Germline values: CDR1 MNHEY, CDR2 SMNVEV (reference sequence). The CDR3 runs 15 residues. The V end lost 3 bases, the J end lost 4 bases, and 13 bases lay between the germline ends. The CDR3 is CASSFGQRLYNEQFF. The DNA for the CDR3 is TGTGCCAGCAGTTTCGGACAGAGGCTTTACAATGAGCAGTTCTTC.

This rearrangement joins TRBV28 to TRBJ1-2; D unclear. Trimming took 5 bases from V and 8 from J, leaving 30 bases between them. Germline values: CDR1 MDHEN, CDR2 SYDVKM. The CDR3 covers 18 residues. CDR3 in DNA: TGTGCCAGCAGTCCTCCCGACCTTAGGGCTTGGTCCATGGGGGGCTACACCTTC. Translated: CASSPPDLRAWSMGGYTF.

This rearrangement joins TRBV7-9 to TRBJ1-1; D not certain. This CDR3 region has 15 residues. Between the trimmed V and J ends, which lost 5 bases and 2 bases, there was a span of 15 bases. The germline V gene has CDR1 SEHNR and CDR2 FQNEAQ (reference sequence). CDR3 region: CASSPTGSSNTEAFF. The DNA of the CDR3 is TGTGCCAGCAGCCCCACGGGATCGAGTAACACTGAAGCTTTCTTT.

The chain joins TRBV7-6 to TRBJ2-7; D not resolved. V was trimmed by 3 bases and J by 2 bases, leaving 11 bases between them. CDR1 SGHVS and CDR2 FNYEAQ come from the germline V gene. The CDR3 is made up of 14 amino acids. The CDR3 region has the DNA TGTGCCAGCAGCTTCTCTCGGGCAGCCTACGAGCAGTACTTC. This sequence encodes CASSFSRAAYEQYF. Together with reference TRBV7-6 and TRBJ2-7, the CDR3 gives the full variable domain: GAGVSQSPRYKVTKRGQDVALRCDPISGHVSLYWYRQALGQGPEFLTYFNYEAQQDKSGLPNDRFSAERPEGSISTLTIQRTEQRDSAMYRCASSFSRAAYEQYFGPGTRLTVT.

The CDR3 loop reads CASSPLRGTTGGEGGYTF. The CDR3, as DNA: TGTGCCAGCAGTCCCCTTAGGGGAACTACAGGGGGGGAAGGTGGCTACACCTTC. The chain couples TRBV28 to TRBJ1-2, with 8 bases identical to TRBD1. Germline assignment: CDR1 MDHEN and CDR2 SYDVKM. J was trimmed by 7 bases and V by 5 bases; bases with no gene match: 21. The CDR3 has 18 amino acids.

The CDR3 DNA reads as TGTGCCAGCAGCTTAGCGAGGACAGGGCCAGATACGCAGTATTTT. It specifies CASSLARTGPDTQYF. The chain employs TRBV7-2 and TRBJ2-3; 8 nucleotides align to TRBD1. V was pared by 0 bases and J by 4 bases, with 3 bases of the junction left unmatched. Germline V gene data show CDR1 as SGHTA and CDR2 as FQGNSA. The CDR3 sequence is 15 residues long. The full variable domain, in which reference TRBV7-2 and TRBJ2-3 provide the parts outside the CDR3, is GAGVSQSPSNKVTEKGKDVELRCDPISGHTALYWYRQSLGQGLEFLIYFQGNSAPDKSGLPSDRFSAERTGGSVSTLTIQRTQQEDSAVYLCASSLARTGPDTQYFGPGTRLTVL.

The chain employs TRBV7-2 and TRBJ2-7; the D is unclear. The germline V gene encodes CDR1 SGHTA and CDR2 FQGNSA. V lost 5 bases and J 7 bases, leaving 15 bases between the germline ends. This CDR3 comprises 13 residues. DNA for the CDR3: TGTGCCAGCAGCACAAGTCCCATGGGGGAGCAGTACTTC. As protein: CASSTSPMGEQYF. Full variable domain (remainder filled in from reference TRBV7-2 and TRBJ2-7): GAGVSQSPSNKVTEKGKDVELRCDPISGHTALYWYRQSLGQGLEFLIYFQGNSAPDKSGLPSDRFSAERTGGSVSTLTIQRTQQEDSAVYLCASSTSPMGEQYFGPGTRLTVT.

The chain employs TRBV4-1 and TRBJ1-4; a weak D match, TRBD1 (5 bases). V lost 3 bases and J 5 bases, leaving 16 bases between the germline ends. This CDR3 spans 16 amino acids. From germline, CDR1 is MGHRA and CDR2 YSYEKL. CDR3 sequence reads: CASSQNQGSGNEKLFF. CDR3 DNA: TGCGCCAGCAGCCAGAACCAGGGAAGTGGAAATGAAAAACTGTTTTTT.

The gene calls are TRBV28 and TRBJ2-2, with D perhaps TRBD1 (6 bases). The CDR3 spans 13 residues. Germline CDR1 reads MDHEN; CDR2 reads SYDVKM. The ends were cut back, 6 bases at V and 10 bases at J, with 15 bases in the middle. The CDR3 bases are TGTGCCAGCAGAGAACAGGGTATAGTGGAGCTGTTTTTT. Translated, it gives CASREQGIVELFF.

The rearrangement joins TRBV7-3 to TRBJ1-6; 8 bases agree with TRBD1. The CDR3 is made up of 14 amino acids. V shed 1 base and J 10 bases; nucleotides not matched to a gene: 3. In germline, CDR1 is SGHTA, CDR2 FQGTGA. The CDR3, as DNA: TGTGCCAGCAGCTTAAACACAGGGGGGTCACCCCTCCACTTT. Translation: CASSLNTGGSPLHF.

The chain is built from TRBV6-5 and TRBJ2-7; D gene unclear. The CDR3 is made up of 16 amino acids. Germline values: CDR1 MNHEY, CDR2 SVGAGI. V was shortened by 0 bases and J by 1 base, with 13 bases between the two germline ends. In nucleotides, the CDR3 is TGTGCCAGCAGTTACTCGCGACGTAGTAATTCCTACGAGCAGTACTTC. Translated: CASSYSRRSNSYEQYF.

This rearrangement joins TRBV6-6 to TRBJ2-7; the D gene is possibly TRBD2 (5 bases). V was pared by 8 bases and J by 0 bases, with 11 bases between. This CDR3 spans 13 amino acids. Looked up from germline, CDR1 is MNHNY and CDR2 is SVGAGI (reference sequence). CDR3 coding DNA: TGTGCCAGCGGGAGACCCAGCTCCTACGAGCAGTACTTC. This codes for CASGRPSSYEQYF.

The chain joins TRBV5-1 to TRBJ2-2; TRBD2 agrees at 8 bases. Trimming at V came to 1 base and at J to 8 bases, leaving 4 bases not matched to a gene. CDR1 and CDR2 (germline): SGHRS, YFSETQ. The CDR3 covers 14 residues. The CDR3 spells CASSLSRGAGELFF. The DNA for the CDR3 is TGCGCCAGCAGCTTGTCGCGGGGGGCAGGGGAGCTGTTTTTT.